Listed below are T cell receptor beta chains from one sample, sequenced in a study of neoadjuvant anti-PD-1 for oral cavity cancer. Here immunoSEQ multiplex PCR was the method, and the copy in TCRdb shows in-frame clones only, minus some. Among 30,000 or so clones listed, just under 80% were seen once. This specimen was PBMCs, taken after nivolumab (anti-PD-1) treatment. The receptors here all came from a person aged 40 to 85 with oral cavity squamous cell carcinoma. Each CDR3 is given with its conserved first and last residue. Fields, in order: J gene, D gene, clone size, V gene, CDR3 protein, CDR3 DNA. A D gene is named only where the DNA matches it firmly. Clone sizes are given selectively: once, few, many, or a class where the clone is expanded.

J gene: TRBJ1-4
D gene: .
clone size: .
V gene: TRBV6-6
CDR3 protein: CASSLPLGALGEKLFF
CDR3 DNA: TGTGCCAGCAGTTTACCCTTAGGGGCCCTCGGTGAAAAACTGTTTTTT

J gene: TRBJ2-5
D gene: TRBD1
clone size: .
V gene: TRBV7-2
CDR3 protein: CASSPQRDRGLETQYF
CDR3 DNA: TGTGCCAGCAGCCCCCAAAGGGACAGGGGCTTGGAGACCCAGTACTTC

J gene: TRBJ2-7
D gene: .
clone size: .
V gene: TRBV7-6
CDR3 protein: CASSGPAAPSYEQYF
CDR3 DNA: TGTGCCAGCAGCGGCCCGGCAGCTCCCTCCTACGAGCAGTACTTC

J gene: TRBJ1-1
D gene: .
clone size: .
V gene: TRBV7-6
CDR3 protein: CASSLGARVPLNTAEAFF
CDR3 DNA: TGTGCCAGCAGCTTAGGGGCCCGGGTCCCCTTAAACACGGCTGAAGCTTTCTTT

J gene: TRBJ1-2
D gene: TRBD1
clone size: .
V gene: TRBV6-5
CDR3 protein: CASNYRGRDYGYTF
CDR3 DNA: TGTGCCAGCAACTACAGGGGGCGCGACTATGGCTACACCTTC

J gene: TRBJ2-7
D gene: .
clone size: few
V gene: TRBV28
CDR3 protein: CASSLWQGGTYEQYF
CDR3 DNA: TGTGCCAGCAGTTTATGGCAGGGGGGCACCTACGAGCAGTACTTC

J gene: TRBJ2-1
D gene: TRBD2
clone size: .
V gene: TRBV2
CDR3 protein: CASTSGGHRNNEQFF
CDR3 DNA: TGTGCCAGCACTTCGGGGGGTCATAGAAACAATGAGCAGTTCTTC

J gene: TRBJ2-7
D gene: .
clone size: .
V gene: TRBV5-1
CDR3 protein: CASSNGAKTYEQYF
CDR3 DNA: TGCGCCAGCAGTAACGGGGCCAAAACCTACGAGCAGTACTTC

J gene: TRBJ2-5
D gene: .
clone size: .
V gene: TRBV5-6
CDR3 protein: CASSLSVLQETQYF
CDR3 DNA: TGTGCCAGCAGCTTGTCAGTACTCCAAGAGACCCAGTACTTC

J gene: TRBJ2-5
D gene: .
clone size: .
V gene: TRBV10-3
CDR3 protein: CAITDNQETQYF
CDR3 DNA: TGTGCCATCACAGATAACCAAGAGACCCAGTACTTC

J gene: TRBJ1-4
D gene: TRBD1
clone size: medium-sized
V gene: TRBV4-2
CDR3 protein: CASSQEEGQGHEKLFF
CDR3 DNA: TGTGCCAGCAGCCAAGAGGAGGGACAGGGACATGAAAAACTGTTTTTT

J gene: TRBJ1-6
D gene: TRBD1
clone size: .
V gene: TRBV27
CDR3 protein: CASSFALQGLSSPLHF
CDR3 DNA: TGTGCCAGCAGTTTTGCGCTACAGGGGTTGTCTTCACCCCTCCACTTT

J gene: TRBJ1-4
D gene: .
clone size: .
V gene: TRBV7-2
CDR3 protein: CASSLSGSTNEKLFF
CDR3 DNA: TGTGCCAGCAGCTTATCGGGGTCAACTAATGAAAAACTGTTTTTT

J gene: TRBJ1-2
D gene: TRBD1
clone size: .
V gene: TRBV5-8
CDR3 protein: CASSIPGGGDYGYTF
CDR3 DNA: TGTGCCAGCTCTATTCCAGGGGGCGGGGACTATGGCTACACCTTC

J gene: TRBJ1-1
D gene: .
clone size: once
V gene: TRBV5-6
CDR3 protein: CASSLYAAPEGTEAFF
CDR3 DNA: TGTGCCAGCAGCTTGTATGCCGCCCCGGAGGGTACTGAAGCTTTCTTT

J gene: TRBJ1-2
D gene: TRBD1
clone size: .
V gene: TRBV30
CDR3 protein: CAWSGVGGLRRGYTF
CDR3 DNA: TGTGCCTGGAGTGGGGTAGGGGGCTTAAGACGTGGCTACACCTTC

J gene: TRBJ1-4
D gene: .
clone size: .
V gene: TRBV11-2
CDR3 protein: CASSLLGPGAGEKLFF
CDR3 DNA: TGTGCCAGCAGCTTATTAGGGCCGGGGGCAGGTGAAAAACTGTTTTTT